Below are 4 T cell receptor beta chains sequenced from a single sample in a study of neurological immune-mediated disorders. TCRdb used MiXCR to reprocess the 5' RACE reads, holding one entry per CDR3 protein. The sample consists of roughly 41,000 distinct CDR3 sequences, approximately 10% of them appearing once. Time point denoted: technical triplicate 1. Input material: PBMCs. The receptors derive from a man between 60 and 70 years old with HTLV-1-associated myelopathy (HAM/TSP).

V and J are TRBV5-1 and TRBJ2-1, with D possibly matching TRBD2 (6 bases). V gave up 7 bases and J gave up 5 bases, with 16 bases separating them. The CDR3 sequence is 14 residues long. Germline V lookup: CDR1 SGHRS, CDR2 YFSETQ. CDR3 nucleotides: TGCGCCAGCTGGACTAACTGGGGTAACAATGAGCAGTTCTTC. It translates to CASWTNWGNNEQFF.

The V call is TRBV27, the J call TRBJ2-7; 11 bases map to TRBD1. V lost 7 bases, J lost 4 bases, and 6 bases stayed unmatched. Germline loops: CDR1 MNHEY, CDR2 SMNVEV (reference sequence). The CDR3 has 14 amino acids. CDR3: CASIGTGGGYEQYF. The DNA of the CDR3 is TGTGCCAGCATAGGGACAGGGGGGGGTTACGAGCAGTACTTC.

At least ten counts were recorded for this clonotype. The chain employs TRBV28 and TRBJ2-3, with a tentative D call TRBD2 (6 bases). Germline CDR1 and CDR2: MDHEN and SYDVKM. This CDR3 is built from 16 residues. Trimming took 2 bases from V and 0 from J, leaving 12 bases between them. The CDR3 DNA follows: TGTGCCAGCAGTTTAGGTAATAGCGGCAGCACAGATACGCAGTATTTT. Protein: CASSLGNSGSTDTQYF.

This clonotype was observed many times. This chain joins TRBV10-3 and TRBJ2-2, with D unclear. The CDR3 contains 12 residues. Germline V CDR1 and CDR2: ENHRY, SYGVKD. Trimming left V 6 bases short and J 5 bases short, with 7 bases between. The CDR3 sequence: CAISGRTGELFF. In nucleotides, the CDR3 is TGTGCCATCAGCGGACGGACCGGGGAGCTGTTTTTT.